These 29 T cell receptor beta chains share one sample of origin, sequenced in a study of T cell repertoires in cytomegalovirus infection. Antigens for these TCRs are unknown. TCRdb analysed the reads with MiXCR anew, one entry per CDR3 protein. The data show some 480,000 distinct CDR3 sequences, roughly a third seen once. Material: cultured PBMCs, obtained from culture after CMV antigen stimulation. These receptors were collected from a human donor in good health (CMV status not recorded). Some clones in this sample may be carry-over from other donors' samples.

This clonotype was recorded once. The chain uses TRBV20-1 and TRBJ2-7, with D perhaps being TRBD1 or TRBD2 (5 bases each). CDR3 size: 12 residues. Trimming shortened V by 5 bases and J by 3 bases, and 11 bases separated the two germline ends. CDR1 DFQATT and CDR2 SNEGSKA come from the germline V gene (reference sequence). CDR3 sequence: CSALRDGYEQYF. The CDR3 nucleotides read TGCAGTGCTCTCCGGGACGGCTACGAGCAGTACTTC.

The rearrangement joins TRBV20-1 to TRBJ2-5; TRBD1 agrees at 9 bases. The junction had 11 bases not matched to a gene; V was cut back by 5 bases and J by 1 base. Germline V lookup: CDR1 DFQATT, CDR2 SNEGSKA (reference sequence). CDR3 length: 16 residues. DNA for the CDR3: TGCAGTGCTTGGCCCATACAGGGGGCCTTCCAAGAGACCCAGTACTTC. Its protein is CSAWPIQGAFQETQYF.

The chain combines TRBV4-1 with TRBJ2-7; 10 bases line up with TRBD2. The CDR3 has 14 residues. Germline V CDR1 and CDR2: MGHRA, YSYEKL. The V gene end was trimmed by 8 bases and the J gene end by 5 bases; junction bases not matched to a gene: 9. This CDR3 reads CASARLAGEHEQYV. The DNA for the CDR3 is TGCGCCAGCGCCAGGCTAGCGGGAGAGCACGAGCAGTACGTC.

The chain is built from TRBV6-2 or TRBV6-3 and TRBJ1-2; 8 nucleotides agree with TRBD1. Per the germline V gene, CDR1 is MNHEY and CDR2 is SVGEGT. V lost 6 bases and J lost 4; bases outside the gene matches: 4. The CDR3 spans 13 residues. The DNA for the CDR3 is TGTGCCAGCAGCGGAACAGGGGGCTATGGCTACACCTTC. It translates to CASSGTGGYGYTF.

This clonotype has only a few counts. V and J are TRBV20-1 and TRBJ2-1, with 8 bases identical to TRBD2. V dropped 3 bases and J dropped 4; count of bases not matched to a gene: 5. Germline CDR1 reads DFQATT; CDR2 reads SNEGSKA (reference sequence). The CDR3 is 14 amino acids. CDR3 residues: CSASSGSWYNEQFF. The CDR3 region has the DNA TGCAGTGCTAGCAGCGGGAGTTGGTACAATGAGCAGTTCTTC.

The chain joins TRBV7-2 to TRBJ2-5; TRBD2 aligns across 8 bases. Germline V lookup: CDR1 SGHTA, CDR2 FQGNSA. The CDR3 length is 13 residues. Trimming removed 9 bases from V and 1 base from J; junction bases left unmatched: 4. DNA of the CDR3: TGTGCCAGTTTACTAGCGGTCCAAGAGACCCAGTACTTC. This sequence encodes CASLLAVQETQYF.

This chain's CDR3 is CASSVRGTGSTYEQYF. CDR3 coding DNA: TGTGCCAGCAGCGTGAGGGGTACGGGGAGTACCTACGAGCAGTACTTC. The V gene is TRBV9, the J gene TRBJ2-7; either TRBD1 or TRBD2 may fit D (5 bases each). This CDR3 comprises 16 residues. Trimming removed 2 bases at V and 2 bases at J, with 17 bases between. The germline V gene encodes CDR1 SGDLS and CDR2 YYNGEE.

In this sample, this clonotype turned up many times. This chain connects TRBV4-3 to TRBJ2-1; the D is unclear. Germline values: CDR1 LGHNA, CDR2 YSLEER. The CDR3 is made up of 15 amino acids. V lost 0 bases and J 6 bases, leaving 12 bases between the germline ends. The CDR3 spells CASSQDAAYGNEQFF. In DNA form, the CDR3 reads TGCGCCAGCAGCCAAGATGCAGCCTATGGCAATGAGCAGTTCTTC.

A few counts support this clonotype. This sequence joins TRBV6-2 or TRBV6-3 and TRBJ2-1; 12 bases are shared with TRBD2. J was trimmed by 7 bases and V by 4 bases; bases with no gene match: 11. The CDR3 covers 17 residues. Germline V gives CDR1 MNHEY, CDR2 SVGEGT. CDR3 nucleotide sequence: TGTGCCAGCAGTTCTGCTAGCGGGAGGGCCCGGGTGAATGAGCAGTTCTTC. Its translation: CASSSASGRARVNEQFF.

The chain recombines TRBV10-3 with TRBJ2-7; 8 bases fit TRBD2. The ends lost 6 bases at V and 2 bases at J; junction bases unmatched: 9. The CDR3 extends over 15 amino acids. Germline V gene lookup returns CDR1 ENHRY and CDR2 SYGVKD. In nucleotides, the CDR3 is TGTGCCATCAGCCCGGTAGCGGGAAGGACCTACGAGCAGTACTTC. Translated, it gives CAISPVAGRTYEQYF.

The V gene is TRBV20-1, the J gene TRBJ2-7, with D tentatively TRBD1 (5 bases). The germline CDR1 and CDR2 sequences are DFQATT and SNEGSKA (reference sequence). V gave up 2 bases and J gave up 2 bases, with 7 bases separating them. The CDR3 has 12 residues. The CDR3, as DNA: TGCAGTGCTAGACAGGGTCCCTACGAGCAGTACGTC. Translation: CSARQGPYEQYV.

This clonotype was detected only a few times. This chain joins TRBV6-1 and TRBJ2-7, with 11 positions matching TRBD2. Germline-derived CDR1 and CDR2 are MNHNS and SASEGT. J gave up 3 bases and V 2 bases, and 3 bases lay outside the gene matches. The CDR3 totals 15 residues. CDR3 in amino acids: CASSELTSGSYEQYF. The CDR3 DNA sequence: TGTGCCAGCAGTGAACTAACTAGCGGGAGCTACGAGCAGTACTTC.

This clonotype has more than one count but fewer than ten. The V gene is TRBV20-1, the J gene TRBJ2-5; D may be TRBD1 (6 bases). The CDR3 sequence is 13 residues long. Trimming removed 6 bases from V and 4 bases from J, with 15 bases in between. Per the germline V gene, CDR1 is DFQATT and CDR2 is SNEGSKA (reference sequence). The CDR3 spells CSAGVGAGETQYF. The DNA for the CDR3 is TGCAGTGCAGGGGTGGGGGCAGGAGAGACCCAGTACTTC.

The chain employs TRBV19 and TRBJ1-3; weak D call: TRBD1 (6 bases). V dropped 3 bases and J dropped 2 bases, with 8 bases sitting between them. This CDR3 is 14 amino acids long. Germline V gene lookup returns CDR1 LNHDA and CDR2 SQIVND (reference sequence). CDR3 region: CASSIRGTGNTIYF. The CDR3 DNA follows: TGTGCCAGTAGTATCAGGGGAACTGGAAACACCATATATTTT.

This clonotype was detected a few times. The CDR3 region is CASSPTSRHTDTQYF. In nucleotides, the CDR3 is TGTGCCAGCAGTCCGACTAGCAGACACACAGATACGCAGTATTTT. This chain links TRBV6-2 or TRBV6-3 with TRBJ2-3, with 7 bases matching TRBD2. Trimming at V came to 5 bases and at J to 2 bases, leaving 7 bases not matched to a gene. CDR3 size: 15 residues. In germline, CDR1 is MNHEY, CDR2 SVGEGT.

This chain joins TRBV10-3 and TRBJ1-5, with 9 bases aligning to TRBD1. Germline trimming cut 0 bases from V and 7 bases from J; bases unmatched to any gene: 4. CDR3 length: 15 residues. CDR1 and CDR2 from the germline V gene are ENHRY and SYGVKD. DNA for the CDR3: TGTGCCATCAGTGAGTCTCCGGGACAGGGACAGCCCCAGCATTTT. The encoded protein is CAISESPGQGQPQHF.

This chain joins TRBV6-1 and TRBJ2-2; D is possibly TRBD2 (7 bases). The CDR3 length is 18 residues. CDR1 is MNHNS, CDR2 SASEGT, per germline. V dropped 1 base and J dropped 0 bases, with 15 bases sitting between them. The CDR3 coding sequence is TGTGCCAGCAGTGAAGAAGCGGGACACTTAACGAACACCGGGGAGCTGTTTTTT. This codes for CASSEEAGHLTNTGELFF.

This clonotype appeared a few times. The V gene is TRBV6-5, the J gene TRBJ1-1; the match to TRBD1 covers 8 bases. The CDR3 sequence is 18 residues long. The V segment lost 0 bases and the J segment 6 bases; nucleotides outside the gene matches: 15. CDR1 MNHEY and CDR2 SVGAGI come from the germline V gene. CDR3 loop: CASSYSIGSGQGSAEAFF. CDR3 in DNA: TGTGCCAGCAGTTACTCGATAGGCTCTGGACAGGGAAGCGCTGAAGCTTTCTTT.

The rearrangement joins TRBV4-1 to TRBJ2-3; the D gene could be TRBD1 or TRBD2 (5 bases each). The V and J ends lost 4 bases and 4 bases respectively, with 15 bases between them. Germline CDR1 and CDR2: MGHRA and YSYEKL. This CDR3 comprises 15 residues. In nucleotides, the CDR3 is TGCGCCAGCAGCCCCGTAGGGGAGATCCCAGATACGCAGTATTTT. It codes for CASSPVGEIPDTQYF.

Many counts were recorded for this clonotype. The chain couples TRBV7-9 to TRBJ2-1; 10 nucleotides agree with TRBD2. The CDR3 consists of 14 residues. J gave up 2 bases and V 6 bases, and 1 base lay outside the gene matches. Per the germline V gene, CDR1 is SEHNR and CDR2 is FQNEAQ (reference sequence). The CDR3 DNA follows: TGTGCCAGCAGAGGACTAGCGGCCTACAATGAGCAGTTCTTC. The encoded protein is CASRGLAAYNEQFF.

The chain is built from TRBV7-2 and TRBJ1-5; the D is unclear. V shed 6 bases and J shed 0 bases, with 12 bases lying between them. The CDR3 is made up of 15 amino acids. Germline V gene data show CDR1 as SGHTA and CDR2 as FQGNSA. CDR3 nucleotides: TGTGCCAGCAGTCACGGATCTTATAGCAATCAGCCCCAGCATTTT. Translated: CASSHGSYSNQPQHF.

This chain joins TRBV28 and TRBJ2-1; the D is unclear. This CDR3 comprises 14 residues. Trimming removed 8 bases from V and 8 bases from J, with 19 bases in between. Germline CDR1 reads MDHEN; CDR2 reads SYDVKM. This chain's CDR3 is CASSLVAWSYEQFF. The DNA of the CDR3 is TGTGCCAGCTCCTTAGTGGCGTGGTCATATGAGCAGTTCTTC.

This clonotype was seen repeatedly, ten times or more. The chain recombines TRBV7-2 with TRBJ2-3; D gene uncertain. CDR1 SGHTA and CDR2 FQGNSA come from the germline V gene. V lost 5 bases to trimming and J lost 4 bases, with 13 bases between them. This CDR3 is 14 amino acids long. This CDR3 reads CASSPDLVADTQYF. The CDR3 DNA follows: TGTGCCAGCAGCCCCGACCTAGTAGCAGATACGCAGTATTTT.

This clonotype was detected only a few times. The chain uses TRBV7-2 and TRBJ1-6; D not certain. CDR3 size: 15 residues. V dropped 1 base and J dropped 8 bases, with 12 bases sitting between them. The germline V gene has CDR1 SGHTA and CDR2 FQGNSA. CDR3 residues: CASSLDEARYSPLHF. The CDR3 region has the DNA TGTGCCAGCAGCTTAGATGAAGCCAGATATTCACCCCTCCACTTT.

The CDR3 DNA follows: TGCAGTGCTAGGGTAACTAGCGGGAGGGCAGATACGCAGTATTTT. It yields the protein CSARVTSGRADTQYF. The chain uses TRBV20-1 and TRBJ2-3; TRBD2 matches at 13 bases. CDR1 and CDR2 from the germline V gene are DFQATT and SNEGSKA (reference sequence). There are 15 residues in the CDR3. The V gene end was trimmed by 3 bases and the J gene end by 4 bases; junction bases not matched to a gene: 4.

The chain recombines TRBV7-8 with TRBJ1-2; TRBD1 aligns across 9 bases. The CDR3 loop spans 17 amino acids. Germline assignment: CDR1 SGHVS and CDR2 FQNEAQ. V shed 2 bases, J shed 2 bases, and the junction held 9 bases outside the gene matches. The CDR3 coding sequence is TGTGCCAGCAGCTTACGCGGGGGACAGGGTGGAAACTATGGCTACACCTTC. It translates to CASSLRGGQGGNYGYTF.

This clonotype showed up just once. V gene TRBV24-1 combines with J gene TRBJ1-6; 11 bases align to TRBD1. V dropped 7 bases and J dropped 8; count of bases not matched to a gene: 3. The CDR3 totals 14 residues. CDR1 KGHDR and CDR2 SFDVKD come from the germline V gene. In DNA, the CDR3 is TGTGCCACCAGAGGACAGGGGGCTGATTCACCCCTCCACTTT. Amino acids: CATRGQGADSPLHF.

The CDR3 loop is CASLTSPYEQYV. The CDR3 DNA is TGTGCCAGCCTGACTAGCCCGTACGAGCAGTACGTC. The chain has TRBV27 and TRBJ2-7, with 7 nucleotides matching TRBD2. Germline assignment: CDR1 MNHEY and CDR2 SMNVEV (reference sequence). The CDR3 covers 12 residues. Trimming cost V 8 bases and J 4 bases; bases outside gene matches: 5.

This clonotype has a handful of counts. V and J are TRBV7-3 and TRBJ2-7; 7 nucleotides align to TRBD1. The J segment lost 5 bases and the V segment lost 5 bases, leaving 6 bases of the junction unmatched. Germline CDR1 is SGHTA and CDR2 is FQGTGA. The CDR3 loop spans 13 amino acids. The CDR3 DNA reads TGTGCCAGCAGCAGACAGGGTACCGACGAGCAGTACTTC. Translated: CASSRQGTDEQYF.